This T cell receptor beta chain was captured in a study of molecular identifiers for immune sequencing clone quantification. Each CDR3 protein is one row after TCRdb ran MiXCR on the PCR reads. The sample shows around 480,000 distinct CDR3 sequences, roughly 23% of them seen only once. Notes on the study in general: Detection of one spiked Jurkat cell's TCR RNA reportedly worked in 1 million or so naive cells.

Between the trimmed V and J ends, which lost 6 bases and 1 base, there was a span of 13 bases. This CDR3 is 15 amino acids long. Germline loops: CDR1 SGHAT, CDR2 FQNNGV. In the sort, naive CD8 T cells were defined as CD8+CD4-CCR7+CD45RA+. This clonotype was seen at least ten times. Antigen specificity is unknown. The source of this sequence is a human donor in good health. Some libraries in this study had Jurkat cell RNA spiked in. The V call is TRBV11-2, the J call TRBJ2-4; possibly TRBD2 for D (6 bases). The sequencing input was naive CD8+ T cells from blood, with Jurkat cell RNA spiked in. Subset here: FACS-sorted CD8+CD4-CCR7+CD45RA+ naive T cells. The DNA for the CDR3 is TGTGCCAGCAGGGGCCCTGGAGGGGCCAAAAACATTCAGTACTTC. Its translation is CASRGPGGAKNIQYF.